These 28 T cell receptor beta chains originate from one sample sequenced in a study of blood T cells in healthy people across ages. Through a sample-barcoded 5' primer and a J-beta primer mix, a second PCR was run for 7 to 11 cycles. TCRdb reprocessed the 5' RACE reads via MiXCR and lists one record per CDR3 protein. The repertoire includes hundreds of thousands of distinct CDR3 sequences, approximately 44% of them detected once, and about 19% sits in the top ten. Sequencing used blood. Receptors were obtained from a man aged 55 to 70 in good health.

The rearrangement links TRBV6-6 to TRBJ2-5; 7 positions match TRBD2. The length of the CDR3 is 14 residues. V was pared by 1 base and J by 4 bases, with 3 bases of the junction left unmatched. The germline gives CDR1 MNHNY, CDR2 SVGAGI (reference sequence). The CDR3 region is CASSYFPGGETQYF. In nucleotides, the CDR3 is TGTGCCAGCAGTTACTTCCCGGGAGGAGAGACCCAGTACTTC.

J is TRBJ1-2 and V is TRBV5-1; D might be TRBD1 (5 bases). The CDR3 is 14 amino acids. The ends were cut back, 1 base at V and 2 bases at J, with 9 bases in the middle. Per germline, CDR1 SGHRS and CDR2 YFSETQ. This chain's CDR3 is CASSLYDRNYGYTF. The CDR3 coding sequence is TGCGCCAGCAGCTTGTACGACAGAAACTATGGCTACACCTTC.

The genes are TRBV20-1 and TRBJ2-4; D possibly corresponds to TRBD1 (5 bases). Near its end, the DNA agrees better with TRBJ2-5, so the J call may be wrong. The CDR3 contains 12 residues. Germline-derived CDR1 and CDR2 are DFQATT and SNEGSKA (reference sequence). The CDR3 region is CSAWGSKETQYF. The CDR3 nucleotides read TGCAGTGCTTGGGGCAGTAAAGAGACCCAGTACTTC.

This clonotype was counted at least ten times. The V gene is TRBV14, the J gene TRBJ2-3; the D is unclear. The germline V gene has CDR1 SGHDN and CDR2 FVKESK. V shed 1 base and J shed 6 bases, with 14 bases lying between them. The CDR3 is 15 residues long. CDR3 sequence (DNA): TGTGCCAGCAGCCAAGGCTTGGTGAACACGGATACGCAGTATTTT. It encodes CASSQGLVNTDTQYF. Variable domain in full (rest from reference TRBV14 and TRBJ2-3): EAGVTQFPSHSVIEKGQTVTLRCDPISGHDNLYWYRRVMGKEIKFLLHFVKESKQDESGMPNNRFLAERTGGTYSTLKVQPAELEDSGVYFCASSQGLVNTDTQYFGPGTRLTVL.

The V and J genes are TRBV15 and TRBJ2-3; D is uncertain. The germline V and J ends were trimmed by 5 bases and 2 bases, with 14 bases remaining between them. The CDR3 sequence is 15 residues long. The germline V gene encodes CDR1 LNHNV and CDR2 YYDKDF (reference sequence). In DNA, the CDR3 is TGTGCCACCAGCCCAGCAGGCTTCCCCACAGATACGCAGTATTTT. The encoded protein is CATSPAGFPTDTQYF.

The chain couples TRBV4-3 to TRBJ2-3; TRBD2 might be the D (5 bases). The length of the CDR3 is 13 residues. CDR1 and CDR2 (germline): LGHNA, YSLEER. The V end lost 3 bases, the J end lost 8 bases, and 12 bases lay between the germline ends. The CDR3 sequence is CASSQIREGTQYF. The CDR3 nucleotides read TGCGCCAGCAGCCAGATTAGAGAGGGTACGCAGTATTTT.

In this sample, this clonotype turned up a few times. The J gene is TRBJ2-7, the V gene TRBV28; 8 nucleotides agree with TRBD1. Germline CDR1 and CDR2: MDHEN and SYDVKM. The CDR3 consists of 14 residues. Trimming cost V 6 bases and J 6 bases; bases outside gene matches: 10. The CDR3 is CASSLPGQDSEQYF. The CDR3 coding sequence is TGTGCCAGCAGCCTGCCGGGACAGGATTCCGAGCAGTACTTC.

The CDR3 sequence is CASSRAGGYGYTF. The CDR3 DNA reads TGTGCCAGCAGCCGTGCCGGGGGCTATGGCTACACCTTC. The V call is TRBV5-5, the J call TRBJ1-2; tentatively, D is TRBD1 (5 bases). V was pared by 4 bases and J by 4 bases, with 11 bases between. CDR1 SGHKS and CDR2 YYEKEE come from the germline V gene (reference sequence). The CDR3 loop spans 13 amino acids.

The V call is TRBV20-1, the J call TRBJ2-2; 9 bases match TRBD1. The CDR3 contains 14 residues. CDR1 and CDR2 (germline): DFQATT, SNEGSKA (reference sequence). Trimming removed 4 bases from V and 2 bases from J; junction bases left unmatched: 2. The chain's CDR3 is CSAKTGGNTGELFF. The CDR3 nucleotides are TGCAGTGCTAAGACAGGGGGAAACACCGGGGAGCTGTTTTTT.

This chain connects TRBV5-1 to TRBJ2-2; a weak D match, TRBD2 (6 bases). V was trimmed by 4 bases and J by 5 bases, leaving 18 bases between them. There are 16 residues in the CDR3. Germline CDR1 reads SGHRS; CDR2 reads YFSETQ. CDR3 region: CASSLILDGGTGELFF. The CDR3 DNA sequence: TGCGCCAGCAGCCTAATCCTTGACGGAGGGACCGGGGAGCTGTTTTTT.

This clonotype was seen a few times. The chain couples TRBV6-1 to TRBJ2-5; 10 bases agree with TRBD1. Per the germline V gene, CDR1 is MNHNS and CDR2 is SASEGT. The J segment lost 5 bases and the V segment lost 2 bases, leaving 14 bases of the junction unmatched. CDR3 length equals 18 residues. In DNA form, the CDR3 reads TGTGCCAGCAGTGAATTCCTTATTGGGACAGGGGATGTGGAGACCCAGTACTTC. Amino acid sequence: CASSEFLIGTGDVETQYF.

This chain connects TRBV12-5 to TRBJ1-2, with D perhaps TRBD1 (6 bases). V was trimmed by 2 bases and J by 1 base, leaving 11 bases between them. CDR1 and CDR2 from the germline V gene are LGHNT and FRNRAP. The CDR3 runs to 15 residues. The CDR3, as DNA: TGTGCTAGTGGTTTGTTTCAGGGGCATAACTATGGCTACACCTTC. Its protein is CASGLFQGHNYGYTF.

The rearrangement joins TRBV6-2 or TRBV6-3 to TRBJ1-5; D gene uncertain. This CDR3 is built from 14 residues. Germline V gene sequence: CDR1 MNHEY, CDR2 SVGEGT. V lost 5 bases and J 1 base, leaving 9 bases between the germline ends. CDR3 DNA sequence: TGTGCCAGCAGTCCGCTCCACAGCAATCAGCCCCAGCATTTT. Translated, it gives CASSPLHSNQPQHF.

CDR3 residues: CSVAGTPPDTQYF. DNA for the CDR3: TGCAGCGTTGCTGGCACACCCCCAGATACGCAGTATTTT. The gene calls are TRBV29-1 and TRBJ2-3; D is unclear. The length of the CDR3 is 13 residues. The germline V and J ends were trimmed by 4 bases and 4 bases, with 12 bases remaining between them. The germline gives CDR1 SQVTM, CDR2 ANQGSEA.

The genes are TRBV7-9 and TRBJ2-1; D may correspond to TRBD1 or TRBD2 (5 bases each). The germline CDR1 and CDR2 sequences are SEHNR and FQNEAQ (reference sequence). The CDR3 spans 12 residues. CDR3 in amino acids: CAAARGAHEQFF. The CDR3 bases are TGTGCAGCCGCCAGAGGGGCCCATGAGCAGTTCTTC.

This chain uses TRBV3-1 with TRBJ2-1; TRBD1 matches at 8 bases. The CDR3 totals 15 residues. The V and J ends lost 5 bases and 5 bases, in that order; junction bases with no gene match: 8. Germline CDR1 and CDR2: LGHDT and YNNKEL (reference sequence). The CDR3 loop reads CASSAGQGIHNEQFF. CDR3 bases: TGTGCCAGCAGCGCCGGACAGGGAATCCACAATGAGCAGTTCTTC.

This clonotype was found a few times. CDR3 residues: CASNVGETQYF. The CDR3 DNA sequence: TGTGCCAGCAACGTTGGGGAGACCCAGTACTTC. J is TRBJ2-5 and V is TRBV12-3 or TRBV12-4, with no clear D. The CDR3 consists of 11 residues. Trimming removed 7 bases at V and 5 bases at J, with 8 bases between.

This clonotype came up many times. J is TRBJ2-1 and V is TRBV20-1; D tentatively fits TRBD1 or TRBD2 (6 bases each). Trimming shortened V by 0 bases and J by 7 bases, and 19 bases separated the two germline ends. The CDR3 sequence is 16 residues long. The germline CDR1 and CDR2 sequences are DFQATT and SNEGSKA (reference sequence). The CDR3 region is CSARDRGQGLKNEQFF. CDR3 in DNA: TGCAGTGCTAGAGACCGGGGGCAGGGGTTGAAGAATGAGCAGTTCTTC.

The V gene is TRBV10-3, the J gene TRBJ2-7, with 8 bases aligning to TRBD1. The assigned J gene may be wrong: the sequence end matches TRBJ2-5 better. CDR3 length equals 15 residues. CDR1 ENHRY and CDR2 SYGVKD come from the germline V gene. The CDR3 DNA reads TGTGCCACCAGCCGAGGACAGGGACCACTGGAGACCCAGTACTTC. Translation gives CATSRGQGPLETQYF.

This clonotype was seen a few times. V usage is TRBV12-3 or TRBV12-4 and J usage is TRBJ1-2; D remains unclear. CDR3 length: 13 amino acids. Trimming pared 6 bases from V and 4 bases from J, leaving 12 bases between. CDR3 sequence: CASSSTESYGYTF. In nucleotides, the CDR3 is TGTGCCAGCAGCTCCACGGAGAGCTATGGCTACACCTTC.

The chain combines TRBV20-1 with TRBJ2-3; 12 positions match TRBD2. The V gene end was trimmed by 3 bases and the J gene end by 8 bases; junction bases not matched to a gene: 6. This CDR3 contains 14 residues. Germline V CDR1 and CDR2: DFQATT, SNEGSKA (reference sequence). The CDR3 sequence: CSARSTSGGSTQYF. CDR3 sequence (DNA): TGCAGTGCTAGGTCCACTAGCGGGGGGTCTACGCAGTATTTT.

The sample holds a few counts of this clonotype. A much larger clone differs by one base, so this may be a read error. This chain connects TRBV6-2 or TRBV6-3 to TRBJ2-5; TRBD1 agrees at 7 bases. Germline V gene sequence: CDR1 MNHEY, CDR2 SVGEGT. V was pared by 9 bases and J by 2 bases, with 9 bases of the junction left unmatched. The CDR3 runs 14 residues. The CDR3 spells CASNADREQETQYF. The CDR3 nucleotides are TGTGCCAGTAACGCCGACAGGGAACAAGAGACCCAGTACTTC.

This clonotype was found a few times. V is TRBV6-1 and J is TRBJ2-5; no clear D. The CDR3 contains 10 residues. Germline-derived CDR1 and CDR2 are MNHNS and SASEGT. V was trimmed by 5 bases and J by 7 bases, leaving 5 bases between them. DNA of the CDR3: TGTGCCAGCAGTTCCCCGACCCAGTACTTC. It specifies CASSSPTQYF.

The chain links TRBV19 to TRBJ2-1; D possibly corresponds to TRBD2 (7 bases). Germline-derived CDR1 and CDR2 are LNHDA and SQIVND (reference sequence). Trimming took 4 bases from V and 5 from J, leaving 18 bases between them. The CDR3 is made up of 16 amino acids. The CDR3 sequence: CASSSGGTTGNNEQFF. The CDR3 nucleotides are TGTGCCAGTAGTAGCGGGGGCACAACAGGGAACAATGAGCAGTTCTTC.

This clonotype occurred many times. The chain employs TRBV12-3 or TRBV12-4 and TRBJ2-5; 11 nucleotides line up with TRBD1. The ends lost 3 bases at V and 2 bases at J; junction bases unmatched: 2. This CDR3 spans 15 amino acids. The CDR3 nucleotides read TGTGCCAGCAGTTTCGGGACAGGGGGACAAGAGACCCAGTACTTC. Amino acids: CASSFGTGGQETQYF.

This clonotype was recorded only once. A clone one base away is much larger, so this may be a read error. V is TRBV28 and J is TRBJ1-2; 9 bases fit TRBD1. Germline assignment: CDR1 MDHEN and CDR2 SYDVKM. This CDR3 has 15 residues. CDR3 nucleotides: TGTACCAGCAGTACCAGGGACAGGGCCTGGAGGGGCTACACCTTC. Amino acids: CTSSTRDRAWRGYTF.

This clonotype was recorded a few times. CDR3 nucleotide sequence: TGCGCCAGCAGGCTACAGGAGAACACTGAAGCTTTCTTT. Encoded protein: CASRLQENTEAFF. The rearrangement uses TRBV4-1 and TRBJ1-1; D may be TRBD1 (5 bases). CDR3 length: 13 residues. V dropped 6 bases and J dropped 1 base, with 9 bases sitting between them. Germline V CDR1 and CDR2: MGHRA, YSYEKL.

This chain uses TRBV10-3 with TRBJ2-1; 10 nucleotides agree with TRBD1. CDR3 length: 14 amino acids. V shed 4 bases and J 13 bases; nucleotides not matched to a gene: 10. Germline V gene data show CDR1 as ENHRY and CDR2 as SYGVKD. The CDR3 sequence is CAISGTGGVETQFF. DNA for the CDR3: TGTGCCATCAGTGGGACAGGGGGTGTCGAGACCCAGTTCTTC.